The 19 T cell receptor beta chains listed next were all sequenced from one sample in a study of T cells after yellow fever vaccination. TCRdb used MiXCR to reprocess the 5' RACE reads, holding one entry per CDR3 protein. The sample lists some 160,000 distinct CDR3 sequences; approximately 9.7% were seen once. The sequencing used CD8+ T cells sorted from PBMCs, collected 45 days after the yellow fever booster vaccination. These receptor sequences come from a man aged 18 to 30 who received the YFV17D yellow fever vaccine.

The V and J genes are TRBV27 and TRBJ1-2; the match to TRBD1 covers 7 bases. From germline, CDR1 is MNHEY and CDR2 SMNVEV (reference sequence). The junction had 10 bases not matched to a gene; V was cut back by 3 bases and J by 3 bases. The length of the CDR3 is 16 residues. CDR3: CASSFNPMTGYYGYTF. CDR3 bases: TGTGCCAGCAGTTTCAATCCTATGACAGGGTACTATGGCTACACCTTC.

V is TRBV5-1 and J is TRBJ2-6; D gene ambiguous. Germline V gene data show CDR1 as SGHRS and CDR2 as YFSETQ. With 3 bases removed from V and 2 bases from J, the gap between germline ends came to 9 bases. The CDR3 runs 15 residues. The DNA of the CDR3 is TGCGCCAGCAGCTCACGTGGGGCTGGGGCCAACGTCCTGACTTTC. It is translated as CASSSRGAGANVLTF.

This clonotype turned up a few times. This chain links TRBV27 with TRBJ1-6, with D uncertain. Germline CDR1 MNHEY, CDR2 SMNVEV (reference sequence). With 4 bases removed from V and 4 bases from J, the gap between germline ends came to 14 bases. The length of the CDR3 is 16 residues. CDR3 sequence (DNA): TGTGCCAGCAGTTCTGGTCAGGTCGGTTATAATTCACCCCTCCACTTT. This codes for CASSSGQVGYNSPLHF.

This chain joins TRBV20-1 and TRBJ2-3; 9 bases line up with TRBD1. The ends lost 5 bases at V and 2 bases at J; junction bases unmatched: 11. The CDR3 has 16 residues. Germline assignment: CDR1 DFQATT and CDR2 SNEGSKA (reference sequence). Here the CDR3 reads CSAGIRDRDPTDTQYF. The CDR3 bases are TGCAGTGCTGGGATCCGGGACAGGGATCCCACAGATACGCAGTATTTT.

This clonotype was seen more than once but under ten times. V gene TRBV7-2 combines with J gene TRBJ2-2; 9 bases line up with TRBD2. CDR1 and CDR2 from the germline V gene are SGHTA and FQGNSA. Trimming at V came to 5 bases and at J to 7 bases, leaving 8 bases not matched to a gene. CDR3 length: 15 amino acids. In DNA, the CDR3 is TGTGCCAGCAGCAGTCTAGCGGGGTCATTCGGGGAGCTGTTTTTT. Encoded protein: CASSSLAGSFGELFF.

The chain employs TRBV4-1 and TRBJ2-1, with 7 bases aligning to TRBD2. This CDR3 spans 12 amino acids. Per the germline V gene, CDR1 is MGHRA and CDR2 is YSYEKL. V shed 3 bases, J shed 12 bases, and the junction held 5 bases outside the gene matches. In DNA form, the CDR3 reads TGCGCCAGCAGCCAGGGAGGGGATCGGCAGTTCTTC. This codes for CASSQGGDRQFF.

Only a few counts were recorded for this clonotype. The gene calls are TRBV7-2 and TRBJ1-1, with D uncertain. Per germline, CDR1 SGHTA and CDR2 FQGNSA. CDR3 length equals 12 residues. Trimming cost V 2 bases and J 5 bases, with 6 bases left between them. CDR3 region: CASSLFRTEAFF. For the CDR3, the DNA is TGTGCCAGCAGCTTATTCCGGACTGAAGCTTTCTTT. Based on the CDR3 plus reference TRBV7-2 and TRBJ1-1, the full variable domain is GAGVSQSPSNKVTEKGKDVELRCDPISGHTALYWYRQSLGQGLEFLIYFQGNSAPDKSGLPSDRFSAERTGGSVSTLTIQRTQQEDSAVYLCASSLFRTEAFFGQGTRLTVV.

A few counts support this clonotype. This rearrangement joins TRBV3-1 to TRBJ2-5; 7 bases map to TRBD1. The CDR3 consists of 17 residues. J gave up 0 bases and V 3 bases, and 10 bases lay outside the gene matches. Germline V gene lookup returns CDR1 LGHDT and CDR2 YNNKEL (reference sequence). The CDR3 region has the DNA TGTGCCAGCAGCCAGGGACAGACCATTACAGACCAAGAGACCCAGTACTTC. This sequence encodes CASSQGQTITDQETQYF.

This clonotype showed up just a few times. The junction and the germline gene differ at one end; a read error may be behind it. The chain links TRBV4-1 to TRBJ2-1, with D maybe TRBD2 (5 bases). The CDR3 spans 13 residues. The V gene's germline CDR1 is MGHRA and CDR2 YSYEKL. CDR3 sequence (DNA): TGCGCCAGCAGCCACCCGACCGGGATCTCCTTGATCTTC. This translates into CASSHPTGISLIF.

This clonotype has only a few counts. The J gene is TRBJ1-1, the V gene TRBV4-1, with D possibly matching TRBD1 (6 bases). This CDR3 is 15 amino acids long. Trimming stripped 2 bases from V and 0 bases from J, with 10 bases between. Germline CDR1 is MGHRA and CDR2 is YSYEKL. The CDR3 coding sequence is TGCGCCAGCAGCCAACATGGGGGCCTGAACACTGAAGCTTTCTTT. Translating gives CASSQHGGLNTEAFF.

This clonotype was picked up a small number of times. The chain links TRBV4-2 to TRBJ2-7; D is unclear. The V end lost 0 bases, the J end lost 0 bases, and 3 bases lay between the germline ends. Per the germline V gene, CDR1 is LGHNA and CDR2 is YNFKEQ. CDR3 length: 13 amino acids. The DNA for the CDR3 is TGTGCCAGCAGCCAAGACAGCTCCTACGAGCAGTACGTC. It is translated as CASSQDSSYEQYV.

The chain couples TRBV7-9 to TRBJ2-7, with D perhaps TRBD1 (6 bases). This CDR3 contains 12 residues. Germline values: CDR1 SEHNR, CDR2 FQNEAQ (reference sequence). Trimming stripped 9 bases from V and 1 base from J, with 10 bases between. CDR3 amino acids: CASSGDSYEQYF. In DNA form, the CDR3 reads TGTGCCAGTTCAGGGGATTCCTACGAGCAGTACTTC.

This clonotype was observed a few times. The chain combines TRBV25-1 with TRBJ1-4; D uncertain. The V gene's germline CDR1 is MGHDK and CDR2 SYGVNS. The CDR3 runs to 11 residues. The V and J ends lost 8 bases and 11 bases respectively, with 12 bases between them. The CDR3 reads CASLGFAKLFF. CDR3 DNA sequence: TGTGCCAGCCTCGGTTTCGCGAAACTGTTTTTT.

The sample holds a few counts of this clonotype. This chain joins TRBV5-1 and TRBJ2-2; possibly TRBD1 for D (5 bases). V was pared by 2 bases and J by 4 bases, with 9 bases between. Germline CDR1 is SGHRS and CDR2 is YFSETQ. There are 14 residues in the CDR3. In nucleotides, the CDR3 is TGCGCCAGCAGCTTCAGGGCCCTCACCGGGGAGCTGTTTTTT. Translation gives CASSFRALTGELFF.

This clonotype was counted at least ten times. The genes are TRBV5-4 and TRBJ2-5; 7 bases map to TRBD2. Germline lookup yields CDR1 SGHNT and CDR2 YYREEE (reference sequence). The J segment lost 1 base and the V segment lost 4 bases, leaving 7 bases of the junction unmatched. This CDR3 has 15 amino acids. The CDR3: CASSAGWGGQETQYF. As DNA, the CDR3 is TGTGCCAGCAGCGCGGGATGGGGGGGCCAAGAGACCCAGTACTTC. The whole variable domain, remainder taken from reference TRBV5-4 and TRBJ2-5, is ETGVTQSPTHLIKTRGQQVTLRCSSQSGHNTVSWYQQALGQGPQFIFQYYREEENGRGNFPPRFSGLQFPNYSSELNVNALELDDSALYLCASSAGWGGQETQYFGPGTRLLVL.

This clonotype was observed many times. V is TRBV4-3 and J is TRBJ2-6; perhaps TRBD1 as D (6 bases). Germline CDR1 LGHNA, CDR2 YSLEER. The CDR3 spans 16 residues. Trimming took off 3 bases at V and 0 bases at J, with 9 bases between the two ends. CDR3 in amino acids: CASSQQGLSGANVLTF. The CDR3 DNA reads as TGCGCCAGCAGCCAGCAGGGGCTCTCTGGGGCCAACGTCCTGACTTTC.

The rearrangement joins TRBV27 to TRBJ2-1; a possible D gene is TRBD1 (5 bases). CDR1 and CDR2 from the germline V gene are MNHEY and SMNVEV (reference sequence). The ends were cut back, 5 bases at V and 7 bases at J, with 21 bases in the middle. The CDR3 has 16 amino acids. CDR3 nucleotides: TGTGCCAGCAGTGATTATAGGGGCTGGTGGTTGAATGAGCAGTTCTTC. This encodes CASSDYRGWWLNEQFF.

Written as DNA, the CDR3 is TGTGCCAGCAGTGAATGGGCAGGGTCTGGGTATGGCTACACCTTC. Translated, it gives CASSEWAGSGYGYTF. The chain has TRBV25-1 and TRBJ1-2; weak D call: TRBD1 (5 bases). The V gene lost 1 base and the J gene lost 5 bases, with 14 bases spanning the gap. Germline CDR1 MGHDK, CDR2 SYGVNS. This CDR3 comprises 15 residues.

The chain recombines TRBV5-1 with TRBJ1-1; no firm D call. This CDR3 is built from 14 residues. V lost 0 bases to trimming and J lost 5 bases, with 11 bases between them. The germline V gene encodes CDR1 SGHRS and CDR2 YFSETQ. The CDR3 DNA reads as TGCGCCAGCAGCTTGGACTTTATACAAACTGAAGCTTTCTTT. This translates into CASSLDFIQTEAFF.